Below are 31 T cell receptor beta chains sequenced from a single sample in a study of cytomegalovirus exposure and HLA in healthy donors. Some clones are missing from TCRdb's copy, which holds only in-frame ones; the method was immunoSEQ multiplex PCR. The sample contains approximately 300,000 clones, roughly 88% of which appear only once. Sequenced material: PBMCs. The receptors were sampled from a woman aged 18-35 years in good health and CMV-seronegative.

The chain has TRBV5-4 and TRBJ2-7; D is possibly TRBD2 (6 bases). CDR3 length: 14 amino acids. The germline V and J ends were trimmed by 3 bases and 5 bases, with 15 bases remaining between them. Germline lookup yields CDR1 SGHNT and CDR2 YYREEE (reference sequence). DNA of the CDR3: TGTGCCAGCAGCTCGGACTATTCGCCCCACGAGCAGTACTTC. This translates into CASSSDYSPHEQYF. Together with reference TRBV5-4 and TRBJ2-7, the CDR3 gives the full variable domain: ETGVTQSPTHLIKTRGQQVTLRCSSQSGHNTVSWYQQALGQGPQFIFQYYREEENGRGNFPPRFSGLQFPNYSSELNVNALELDDSALYLCASSSDYSPHEQYFGPGTRLTVT.

This chain uses TRBV27 with TRBJ2-4; a weak D match, TRBD2 (6 bases). This CDR3 has 15 amino acids. Germline V lookup: CDR1 MNHEY, CDR2 SMNVEV (reference sequence). The ends were cut back, 5 bases at V and 3 bases at J, with 14 bases in the middle. The CDR3 loop is CASSATRAFKNIQYF. The CDR3 region has the DNA TGTGCCAGCAGTGCGACTAGGGCTTTCAAAAACATTCAGTACTTC.

With regard to this clone: Other DNA sequences in the sample encode the same CDR3. The chain joins TRBV27 to TRBJ1-2, with 7 bases fitting TRBD1. Trimming cost V 4 bases and J 3 bases; bases outside gene matches: 8. Per the germline V gene, CDR1 is MNHEY and CDR2 is SMNVEV (reference sequence). This CDR3 has 15 residues. This chain's CDR3 is CASSSTTGYHYGYTF. For the CDR3, the DNA is TGTGCCAGCAGTTCTACGACAGGGTATCACTATGGCTACACCTTC.

This clone was found once. This chain links TRBV5-4 with TRBJ1-1; 7 positions agree with TRBD1. This CDR3 is built from 15 residues. V dropped 3 bases and J dropped 1; count of bases not matched to a gene: 6. Per germline, CDR1 SGHNT and CDR2 YYREEE (reference sequence). CDR3 nucleotides: TGTGCCAGCAGCTCGACAGGGAGATCGAACACTGAAGCTTTCTTT. This encodes CASSSTGRSNTEAFF.

This clone was observed a handful of times. This sequence joins TRBV5-5 and TRBJ2-2; D not resolved. V was shortened by 4 bases and J by 2 bases, with 3 bases between the two germline ends. Germline V gives CDR1 SGHKS, CDR2 YYEKEE (reference sequence). CDR3 length equals 12 residues. CDR3 sequence reads: CASSLNTGELFF. CDR3 sequence (DNA): TGTGCCAGCAGCCTCAACACCGGGGAGCTGTTTTTT.

The chain employs TRBV28 and TRBJ2-3; D gene unclear. V was trimmed by 6 bases and J by 6 bases, leaving 10 bases between them. This CDR3 contains 12 residues. Per germline, CDR1 MDHEN and CDR2 SYDVKM. The CDR3 nucleotides read TGTGCCAGCAGCTGGGCGCTGGATACGCAGTATTTT. It yields the protein CASSWALDTQYF.

This sequence joins TRBV27 and TRBJ1-3, with a tentative D call TRBD1 (5 bases). CDR1 MNHEY and CDR2 SMNVEV come from the germline V gene (reference sequence). The CDR3 is 15 amino acids. Trimming removed 4 bases at V and 0 bases at J, with 10 bases between. The CDR3 coding sequence is TGTGCCAGCAGTTCGCCGACAGACTCTGGAAACACCATATATTTT. Protein sequence: CASSSPTDSGNTIYF.

The chain combines TRBV23-1 with TRBJ1-5; D uncertain. TRBV23-1 is noted as an ORF with a role that remains uncertain. Trimming left V 4 bases short and J 4 bases short, with 17 bases between. The CDR3 is made up of 16 amino acids. CDR3 in DNA: TGCGCCAGCAGTCCCCCCGATCAGTGCTCAAATCAGCCCCAGCATTTT. Amino acids: CASSPPDQCSNQPQHF.

The genes are TRBV7-3 and TRBJ2-7; D call uncertain. V dropped 6 bases and J dropped 0 bases, with 12 bases sitting between them. The CDR3 length is 14 residues. Germline-derived CDR1 and CDR2 are SGHTA and FQGTGA. CDR3 residues: CASSVTSSSYEQYF. CDR3 DNA: TGTGCCAGCAGTGTGACAAGTAGCTCCTACGAGCAGTACTTC.

The CDR3 is CASSFSNTDTQYF. The CDR3 region has the DNA TGTGCCAGCAGCTTTTCAAACACAGATACGCAGTATTTT. J is TRBJ2-3 and V is TRBV5-6, with D hard to call. With 2 bases removed from V and 2 bases from J, the gap between germline ends came to 6 bases. CDR3 length: 13 amino acids. In germline, CDR1 is SGHDT, CDR2 YYEEEE.

The chain has TRBV4-1 and TRBJ1-3, with TRBD1 identical over 8 bases. V shed 9 bases, J shed 0 bases, and the junction held 7 bases outside the gene matches. CDR1 and CDR2 from the germline V gene are MGHRA and YSYEKL. The CDR3 runs to 15 residues. In nucleotides, the CDR3 is TGCGCCAGTAAACAGGGGGTAATCTCTGGAAACACCATATATTTT. This codes for CASKQGVISGNTIYF.

This clone came up a few times. The same CDR3 also results from other DNA sequences found in this sample. The chain couples TRBV7-2 to TRBJ2-7; D possibly corresponds to TRBD2 (6 bases). V was pared by 5 bases and J by 1 base, with 12 bases between. The germline CDR1 and CDR2 sequences are SGHTA and FQGNSA. The CDR3 runs 14 residues. The CDR3 nucleotides read TGTGCCAGCAGCCCAAGACTAGTATCCTACGAGCAGTACTTC. Translated, it gives CASSPRLVSYEQYF.

V usage is TRBV7-3 and J usage is TRBJ2-1; 10 bases match TRBD2. The germline CDR1 and CDR2 sequences are SGHTA and FQGTGA. The CDR3 consists of 15 residues. J lost 8 bases, V lost 5 bases, and 9 bases had no gene match. This CDR3 reads CASSPAGTSVYEQFF. The DNA of the CDR3 is TGTGCCAGCAGCCCGGCGGGGACTAGCGTCTATGAGCAGTTCTTC. Filled out from reference TRBV7-3 and TRBJ2-1, the complete variable domain reads GAGVSQTPSNKVTEKGKYVELRCDPISGHTALYWYRQSLGQGPEFLIYFQGTGAADDSGLPNDRFFAVRPEGSVSTLKIQRTERGDSAVYLCASSPAGTSVYEQFFGPGTRLTVL.

This clone was detected only a few times. Here the CDR3 DNA reads TGTGCCAGCAGCCAAGCGGGAGTTGGTTACAATGAGCAGTTCTTC. This translates into CASSQAGVGYNEQFF. V usage is TRBV27 and J usage is TRBJ2-1, with 8 bases lining up with TRBD2. This CDR3 is 15 amino acids long. The V segment lost 6 bases and the J segment 4 bases; nucleotides outside the gene matches: 8. Germline CDR1 and CDR2: MNHEY and SMNVEV (reference sequence).

This clone was observed a few times. The chain uses TRBV4-3 and TRBJ2-7; TRBD2 matches at 7 bases. The CDR3 has 15 residues. In germline, CDR1 is LGHNA, CDR2 YSLEER. The V gene end was trimmed by 0 bases and the J gene end by 2 bases; junction bases not matched to a gene: 4. DNA of the CDR3: TGCGCCAGCAGCCAAGATCGGGCGGGAGCCTACGAGCAGTACTTC. Residues: CASSQDRAGAYEQYF.

The chain combines TRBV18 with TRBJ2-1; 11 bases agree with TRBD2. CDR3 size: 14 residues. CDR1 KGHSH and CDR2 LQKENI come from the germline V gene. V trimming: 4 bases; J trimming: 5 bases; junction bases outside the gene matches: 1. In DNA form, the CDR3 reads TGTGCCAGCTCACAACTAGCGGGAGACAATGAGCAGTTCTTC. The encoded protein is CASSQLAGDNEQFF.

CDR3 protein: CASRSPPRSYTDTQYF. The CDR3, as DNA: TGTGCAAGTCGCTCCCCCCCCCGGTCTTACACAGATACGCAGTATTTT. The V gene is TRBV12-2, the J gene TRBJ2-3; the table's D call TRBD2 went unverified against the DNA. TRBV12-2 is a recognized pseudogene. The CDR3 is made up of 16 amino acids.

J is TRBJ1-4 and V is TRBV5-6; 9 bases fit TRBD1. This CDR3 contains 16 residues. V gave up 3 bases and J gave up 4 bases; unmatched junction bases: 7. Germline CDR1 and CDR2: SGHDT and YYEEEE. CDR3: CASSSAGTGFNEKLFF. The CDR3 DNA sequence: TGTGCCAGCAGCTCGGCCGGGACAGGGTTTAATGAAAAACTGTTTTTT.

The chain is built from TRBV18 and TRBJ2-7; no clear D gene. Germline values: CDR1 KGHSH, CDR2 LQKENI. The CDR3 is made up of 12 amino acids. V was trimmed by 5 bases and J by 5 bases, leaving 10 bases between them. CDR3 sequence reads: CASSLPVNEQYF. The CDR3 nucleotides read TGTGCCAGCTCATTACCGGTCAACGAGCAGTACTTC.

This clone showed up just a few times. The genes are TRBV25-1 and TRBJ1-1; D is unresolved. The germline V gene encodes CDR1 MGHDK and CDR2 SYGVNS. The CDR3 extends over 15 amino acids. V lost 4 bases and J 4 bases, leaving 16 bases between the germline ends. CDR3 in amino acids: CASSVDPGRGTEAFF. CDR3 coding DNA: TGTGCCAGCAGTGTCGATCCGGGAAGAGGCACTGAAGCTTTCTTT.

The chain carries TRBV5-4 and TRBJ1-2, with D perhaps TRBD1 (6 bases). The CDR3 spans 12 residues. CDR1 and CDR2 (germline): SGHNT, YYREEE (reference sequence). With 4 bases removed from V and 7 bases from J, the gap between germline ends came to 11 bases. CDR3 in DNA: TGTGCCAGCAGCCCAGGGGCAGGTGGCTACACCTTC. It is translated as CASSPGAGGYTF.

The chain recombines TRBV5-6 with TRBJ2-2; D ambiguous. The CDR3 extends over 14 amino acids. The germline gives CDR1 SGHDT, CDR2 YYEEEE. Trimming took off 0 bases at V and 4 bases at J, with 7 bases between the two ends. The CDR3 loop reads CASSLGTPTGELFF. CDR3 nucleotide sequence: TGTGCCAGCAGCTTGGGCACACCCACCGGGGAGCTGTTTTTT. Drawing the rest from reference TRBV5-6 and TRBJ2-2, the complete variable domain is DAGVTQSPTHLIKTRGQQVTLRCSPKSGHDTVSWYQQALGQGPQFIFQYYEEEERQRGNFPDRFSGHQFPNYSSELNVNALLLGDSALYLCASSLGTPTGELFFGEGSRLTVL.

V usage is TRBV2 and J usage is TRBJ1-1, with D unresolved. V was pared by 4 bases and J by 3 bases, with 9 bases between. The CDR3 is 13 residues long. Per germline, CDR1 SNHLY and CDR2 FYNNEI. CDR3 nucleotides: TGTGCCAGCAGTGGGACGGGGTACACTGAAGCTTTCTTT. This encodes CASSGTGYTEAFF.

The chain uses TRBV11-3 and TRBJ2-1, with 13 positions matching TRBD2. After removal of 0 bases from V and 9 bases from J, the junction contained 11 bases not matched to a gene. Germline assignment: CDR1 SGHNT and CDR2 YENEEA. This CDR3 has 18 residues. The CDR3 region has the DNA TGTGCCAGCAGCTTAGAAGGGGGAGGACTAGCGGGAGCTGGTGAGCAGTTCTTC. It codes for CASSLEGGGLAGAGEQFF.

The rearrangement uses TRBV15 and TRBJ2-1, with no clear D. The V gene lost 2 bases and the J gene lost 0 bases, with 5 bases spanning the gap. This CDR3 comprises 14 residues. Germline V gene data show CDR1 as LNHNV and CDR2 as YYDKDF (reference sequence). The CDR3 bases are TGTGCCACCAGCAGACCTAGCTCCTACAATGAGCAGTTCTTC. Amino acid sequence: CATSRPSSYNEQFF.

V is TRBV27 and J is TRBJ2-2; 9 positions match TRBD2. Germline CDR1 MNHEY, CDR2 SMNVEV (reference sequence). CDR3 length: 16 residues. The V segment lost 5 bases and the J segment 8 bases; nucleotides outside the gene matches: 12. The CDR3 bases are TGTGCCAGCAGTCCGTTCGGTTTGCGGGAGGGAGGGGAGCTGTTTTTT. Amino acid sequence: CASSPFGLREGGELFF.

The chain carries TRBV6-5 and TRBJ1-5, with 8 bases aligning to TRBD1. V lost 0 bases, J lost 5 bases, and 3 bases stayed unmatched. Germline CDR1 is MNHEY and CDR2 is SVGAGI. The CDR3 totals 15 residues. CDR3 DNA sequence: TGTGCCAGCAGTTACTCATCAGGGGGCGATCAGCCCCAGCATTTT. Translation: CASSYSSGGDQPQHF.

This rearrangement joins TRBV10-3 to TRBJ1-5, with D possibly being TRBD1 (5 bases). Germline CDR1 is ENHRY and CDR2 is SYGVKD. Trimming cost V 3 bases and J 2 bases, with 11 bases left between them. This CDR3 has 15 residues. CDR3: CAISDGGGGNQPQHF. The CDR3 DNA reads as TGTGCCATCAGTGACGGCGGGGGAGGCAATCAGCCCCAGCATTTT.

This chain uses TRBV5-4 with TRBJ2-3, with 8 positions matching TRBD2. From germline, CDR1 is SGHNT and CDR2 YYREEE (reference sequence). V gave up 0 bases and J gave up 3 bases; unmatched junction bases: 6. The CDR3 contains 16 residues. The CDR3 sequence is CASSLVSGKGTDTQYF. Here the CDR3 DNA reads TGTGCCAGCAGCTTGGTTAGCGGGAAAGGTACAGATACGCAGTATTTT. Full variable domain (outside the CDR3, taken from reference TRBV5-4 and TRBJ2-3): ETGVTQSPTHLIKTRGQQVTLRCSSQSGHNTVSWYQQALGQGPQFIFQYYREEENGRGNFPPRFSGLQFPNYSSELNVNALELDDSALYLCASSLVSGKGTDTQYFGPGTRLTVL.

The chain is built from TRBV7-3 and TRBJ1-1, with TRBD1 as a possible D gene (6 bases). Germline assignment: CDR1 SGHTA and CDR2 FQGTGA. V lost 5 bases, J lost 1 base, and 17 bases lay in between. The CDR3 runs to 16 residues. CDR3 sequence reads: CASSPNGDTPNTEAFF. DNA of the CDR3: TGTGCCAGCAGCCCCAATGGGGACACTCCGAACACTGAAGCTTTCTTT.

The rearrangement joins TRBV27 to TRBJ2-1, with 11 bases that match TRBD2. This CDR3 has 16 amino acids. Looked up from germline, CDR1 is MNHEY and CDR2 is SMNVEV (reference sequence). J gave up 4 bases and V 6 bases, and 8 bases lay outside the gene matches. CDR3 DNA sequence: TGTGCCAGCAGCTTTTCCGGGACTAGCGGTTACAATGAGCAGTTCTTC. Protein sequence: CASSFSGTSGYNEQFF.